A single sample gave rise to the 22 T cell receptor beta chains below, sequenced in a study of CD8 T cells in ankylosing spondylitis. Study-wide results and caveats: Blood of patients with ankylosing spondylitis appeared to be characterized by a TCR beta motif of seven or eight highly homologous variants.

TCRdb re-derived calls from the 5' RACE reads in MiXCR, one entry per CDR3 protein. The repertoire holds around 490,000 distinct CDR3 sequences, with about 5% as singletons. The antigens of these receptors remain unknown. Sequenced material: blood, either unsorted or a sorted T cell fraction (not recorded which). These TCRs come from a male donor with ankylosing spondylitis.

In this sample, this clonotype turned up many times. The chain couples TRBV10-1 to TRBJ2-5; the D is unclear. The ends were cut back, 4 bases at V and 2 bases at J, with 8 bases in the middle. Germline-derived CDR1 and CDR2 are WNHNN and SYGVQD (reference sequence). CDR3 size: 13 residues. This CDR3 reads CASSGVGQETQYF. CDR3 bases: TGCGCCAGCAGTGGGGTAGGACAAGAGACCCAGTACTTC.

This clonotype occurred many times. CDR3 in amino acids: CSVRRPLNTEAFF. The CDR3 DNA follows: TGCAGCGTTCGTCGCCCCCTAAACACTGAAGCTTTCTTT. The rearrangement uses TRBV29-1 and TRBJ1-1; D gene ambiguous. Germline V gives CDR1 SQVTM, CDR2 ANQGSEA. Trimming took off 5 bases at V and 2 bases at J, with 12 bases between the two ends. There are 13 residues in the CDR3.

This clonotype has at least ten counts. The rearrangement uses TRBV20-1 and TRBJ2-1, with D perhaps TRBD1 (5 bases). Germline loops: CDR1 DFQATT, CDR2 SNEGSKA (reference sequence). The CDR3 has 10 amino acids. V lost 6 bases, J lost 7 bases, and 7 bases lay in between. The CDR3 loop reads CSARANEQFF. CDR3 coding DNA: TGCAGTGCCAGGGCTAATGAGCAGTTCTTC.

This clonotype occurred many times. The CDR3 DNA follows: TGCAGTGCTAGGCTTAGTTTTGAGACCCAGTACTTC. Translation: CSARLSFETQYF. The genes are TRBV20-1 and TRBJ2-5; D gene unclear. Per the germline V gene, CDR1 is DFQATT and CDR2 is SNEGSKA (reference sequence). The CDR3 extends over 12 amino acids. V was clipped by 3 bases and J by 5 bases, with 10 bases between them.

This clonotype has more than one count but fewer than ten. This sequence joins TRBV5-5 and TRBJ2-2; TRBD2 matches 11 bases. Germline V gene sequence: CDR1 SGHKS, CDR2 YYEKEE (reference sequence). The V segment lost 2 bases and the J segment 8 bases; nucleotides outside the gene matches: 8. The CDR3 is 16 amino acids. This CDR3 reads CASSFGLAGRSGELFF. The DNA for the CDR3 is TGTGCCAGCAGCTTCGGACTAGCGGGTCGTTCAGGGGAGCTGTTTTTT.

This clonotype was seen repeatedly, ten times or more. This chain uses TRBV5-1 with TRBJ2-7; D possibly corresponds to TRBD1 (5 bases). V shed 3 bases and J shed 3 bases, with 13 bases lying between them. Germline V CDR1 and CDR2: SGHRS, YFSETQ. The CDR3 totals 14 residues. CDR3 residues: CASSSQGTGYEQYF. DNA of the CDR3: TGCGCCAGCAGCTCGCAGGGAACGGGCTACGAGCAGTACTTC.

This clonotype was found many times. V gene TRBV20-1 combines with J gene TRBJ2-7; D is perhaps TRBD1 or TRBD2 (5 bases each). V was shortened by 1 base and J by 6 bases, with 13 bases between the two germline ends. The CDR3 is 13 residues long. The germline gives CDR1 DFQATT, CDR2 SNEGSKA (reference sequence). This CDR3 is CSARGGFVSEQYF. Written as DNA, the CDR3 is TGCAGTGCTAGAGGGGGGTTTGTTTCCGAGCAGTACTTC.

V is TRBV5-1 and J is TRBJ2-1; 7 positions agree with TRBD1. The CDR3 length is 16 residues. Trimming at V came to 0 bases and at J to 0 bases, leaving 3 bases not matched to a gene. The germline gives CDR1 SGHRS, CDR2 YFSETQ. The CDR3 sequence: CASSLGQGFSYNEQFF. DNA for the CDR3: TGCGCCAGCAGCTTGGGACAGGGATTCTCCTACAATGAGCAGTTCTTC.

The CDR3 sequence is CASSKVPGREQFF. In DNA form, the CDR3 reads TGTGCCAGTAGTAAGGTTCCCGGCCGTGAGCAGTTCTTC. The chain links TRBV19 to TRBJ2-1; no reliable D call. Germline V gene data show CDR1 as LNHDA and CDR2 as SQIVND (reference sequence). Trimming stripped 4 bases from V and 9 bases from J, with 13 bases between. This CDR3 has 13 residues.

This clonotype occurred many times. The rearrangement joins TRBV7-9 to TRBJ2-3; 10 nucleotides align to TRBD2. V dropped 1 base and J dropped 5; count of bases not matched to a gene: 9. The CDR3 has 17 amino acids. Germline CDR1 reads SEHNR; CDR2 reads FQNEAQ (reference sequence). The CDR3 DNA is TGTGCCAGCAGCTTAGATCGGGCTAGCGGGAGTCTAGATACGCAGTATTTT. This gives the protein CASSLDRASGSLDTQYF.

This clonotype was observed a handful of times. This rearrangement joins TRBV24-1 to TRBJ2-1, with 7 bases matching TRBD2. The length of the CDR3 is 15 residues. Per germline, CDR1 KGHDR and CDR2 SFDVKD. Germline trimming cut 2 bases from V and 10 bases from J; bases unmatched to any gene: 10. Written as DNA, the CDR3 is TGTGCCACCAGTGATTCCTCATGGGGGGGTGGGGAGCAGTTCTTC. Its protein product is CATSDSSWGGGEQFF.

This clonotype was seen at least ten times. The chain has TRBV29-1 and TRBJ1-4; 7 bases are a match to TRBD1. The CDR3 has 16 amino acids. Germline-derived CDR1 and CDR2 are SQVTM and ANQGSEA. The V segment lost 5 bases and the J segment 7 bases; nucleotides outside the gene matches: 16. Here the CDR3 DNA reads TGCAGCGTTAAGGGGGGAAACAGGGGTGGAGCTGAAAAACTGTTTTTT. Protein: CSVKGGNRGGAEKLFF.

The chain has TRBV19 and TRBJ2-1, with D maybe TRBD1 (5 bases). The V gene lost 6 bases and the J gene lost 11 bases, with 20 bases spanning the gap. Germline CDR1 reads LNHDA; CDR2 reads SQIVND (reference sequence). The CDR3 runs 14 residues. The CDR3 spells CASRLPGAPQKQFF. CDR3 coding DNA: TGTGCCAGTAGGCTCCCTGGGGCGCCTCAAAAGCAGTTCTTC.

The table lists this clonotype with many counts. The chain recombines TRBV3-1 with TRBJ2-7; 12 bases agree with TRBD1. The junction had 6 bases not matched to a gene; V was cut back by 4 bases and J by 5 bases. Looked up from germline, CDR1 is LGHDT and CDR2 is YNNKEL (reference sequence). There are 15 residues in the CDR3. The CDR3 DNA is TGTGCCAGCAGCCTCGGGACAGGGGGCTTCCACGAGCAGTACTTC. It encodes CASSLGTGGFHEQYF.

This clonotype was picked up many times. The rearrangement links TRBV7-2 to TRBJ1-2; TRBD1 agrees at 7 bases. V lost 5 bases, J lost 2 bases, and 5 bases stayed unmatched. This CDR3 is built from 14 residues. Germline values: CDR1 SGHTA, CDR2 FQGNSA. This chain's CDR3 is CASSRQGGNYGYTF. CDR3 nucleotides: TGTGCCAGCAGCCGACAGGGTGGCAACTATGGCTACACCTTC.

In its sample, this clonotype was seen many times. The CDR3 nucleotides read TGCAGTGCTAGAGATTCTATCCGGGACTGGGGAAACACAGATACGCAGTATTTT. Protein: CSARDSIRDWGNTDTQYF. This rearrangement joins TRBV20-1 to TRBJ2-3; perhaps TRBD2 as D (6 bases). V lost 0 bases, J lost 2 bases, and 21 bases lay in between. The germline CDR1 and CDR2 sequences are DFQATT and SNEGSKA (reference sequence). This CDR3 contains 18 residues.

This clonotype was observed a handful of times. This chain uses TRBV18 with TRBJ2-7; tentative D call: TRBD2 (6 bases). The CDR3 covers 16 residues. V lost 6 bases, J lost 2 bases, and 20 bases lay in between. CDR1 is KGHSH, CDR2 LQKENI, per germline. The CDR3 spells CASSGRLVGETYEQYF. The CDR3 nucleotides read TGTGCCAGCTCCGGGAGACTCGTTGGGGAGACCTACGAGCAGTACTTC.

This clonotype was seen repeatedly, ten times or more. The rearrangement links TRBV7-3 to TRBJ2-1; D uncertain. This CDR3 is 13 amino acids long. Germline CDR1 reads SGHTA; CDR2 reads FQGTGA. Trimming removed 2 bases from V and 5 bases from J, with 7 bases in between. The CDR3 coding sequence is TGTGCCAGCAGCTTAGGGTATGACAATGAGCAGTTCTTC. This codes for CASSLGYDNEQFF.

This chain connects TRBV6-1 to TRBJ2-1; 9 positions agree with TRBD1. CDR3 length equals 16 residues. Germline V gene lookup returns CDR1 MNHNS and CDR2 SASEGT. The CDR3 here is CASSPLDRGGRDEQFF. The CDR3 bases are TGTGCTTCCAGCCCCCTGGACAGGGGAGGTAGGGATGAGCAGTTCTTC.

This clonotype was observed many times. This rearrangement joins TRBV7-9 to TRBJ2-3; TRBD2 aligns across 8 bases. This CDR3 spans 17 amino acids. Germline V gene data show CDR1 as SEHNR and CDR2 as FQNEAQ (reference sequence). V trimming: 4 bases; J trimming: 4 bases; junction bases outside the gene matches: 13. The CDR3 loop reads CASSSPHSGVRSDTQYF. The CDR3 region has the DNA TGTGCCAGCAGCTCCCCCCATAGCGGGGTGAGATCAGATACGCAGTATTTT.

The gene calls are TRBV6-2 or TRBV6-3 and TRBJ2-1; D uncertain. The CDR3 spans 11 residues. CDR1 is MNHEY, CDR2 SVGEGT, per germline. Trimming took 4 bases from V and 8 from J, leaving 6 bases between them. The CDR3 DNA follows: TGTGCCAGCAGTTTTAGTTATGAGCAGTTCTTC. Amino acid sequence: CASSFSYEQFF.

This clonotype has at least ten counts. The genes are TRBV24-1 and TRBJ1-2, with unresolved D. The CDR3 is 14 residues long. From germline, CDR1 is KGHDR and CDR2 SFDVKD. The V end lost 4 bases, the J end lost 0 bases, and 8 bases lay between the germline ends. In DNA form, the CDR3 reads TGTGCCACCAGTGACAACACCGCTAACTATGGCTACACCTTC. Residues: CATSDNTANYGYTF.